This T cell receptor (beta chain) derives from a study of OX40 agonist ivuxolimab in advanced cancers. This clone was found once. Its antigen is still unknown. Whole-study results and caveats: Fewer expanded clones were found on average in CD4+ than in CD8+ T cells. Clonal expansion from baseline to week 6 occurred in both CD4+ and CD8+ T cells. The authors also found low normalized T-cell clonal expansion in some nonresponders.

Here immunoSEQ multiplex PCR was the method, and the copy in TCRdb shows in-frame clones only, minus some. The data show tens of thousands of clones, 84% seen once. Per the germline V gene, CDR1 is SGHDT and CDR2 is YYEEEE. V dropped 3 bases and J dropped 4 bases, with 7 bases sitting between them. The CDR3 is 12 amino acids. The input for sequencing was CD4+ or CD8+ T cells sorted from blood, taken in a trial of the OX40 agonist ivuxolimab. This chain joins TRBV5-6 and TRBJ1-2; D is unresolved. The clonotype originates from an adult with an advanced solid tumor such as melanoma, head and neck, liver or kidney cancer. The CDR3 protein is CASSYGGYGYTF. In nucleotides, the CDR3 is TGTGCCAGCAGCTACGGTGGCTATGGCTACACCTTC.